The 10 T cell receptor beta chains below were found in one sample sequenced in a study of spatial heterogeneity in lung cancer. The sample's time point: sample taken at primary tumor resection. Extraction of whole RNA from tumor, nontumor lung or frozen PBMC preceded unsorted sequencing. TCRdb re-analysed the 5' RACE reads in MiXCR, keeping a single row per CDR3 protein. The data show 2,500 to 3,000 distinct CDR3 sequences, with 3.5% to 5% seen just once and roughly a quarter held by the top ten. The sample consisted of normal lung tissue next to the tumor, taken at surgery. These receptor sequences come from a female donor with early-stage non-small cell lung cancer.

This clonotype occurred a few times. The library was designed around alpha chains, so this beta chain is a stray read whose abundance carries little weight. J is TRBJ1-5 and V is TRBV7-2; D remains unclear. V lost 1 base and J lost 4, with 5 bases in between. This CDR3 has 13 residues. Germline assignment: CDR1 SGHTA and CDR2 FQGNSA. The CDR3, as DNA: TGTGCCAGCAGCTTAGGCATAAATCAGCCCCAGCATTTT. Protein product: CASSLGINQPQHF. The full variable domain, its missing parts supplied by reference TRBV7-2 and TRBJ1-5, is GAGVSQSPSNKVTEKGKDVELRCDPISGHTALYWYRQSLGQGLEFLIYFQGNSAPDKSGLPSDRFSAERTGGSVSTLTIQRTQQEDSAVYLCASSLGINQPQHFGDGTRLSIL.

This clonotype counts as medium-sized. This beta chain was picked up by a library intended for alpha chains and is off target, so its count carries little meaning. This CDR3 reads CASSYRGANTGELFF. As DNA, the CDR3 is TGTGCCAGCAGTTACAGGGGGGCGAACACCGGGGAGCTGTTTTTT. The genes are TRBV6-5 and TRBJ2-2; D may be TRBD1 or TRBD2 (6 bases each). There are 15 residues in the CDR3. V was clipped by 2 bases and J by 0 bases, with 7 bases between them. The germline V gene has CDR1 MNHEY and CDR2 SVGAGI.

This clonotype occurred many times. This beta chain represents an off-target read in a library built for alpha chains; its size is of limited meaning. The chain is built from TRBV29-1 and TRBJ1-2; 7 bases match TRBD1. The CDR3 totals 12 residues. CDR1 is SQVTM and CDR2 is ANQGSEA in the germline V gene. Trimming cost V 6 bases and J 4 bases; bases outside gene matches: 5. For the CDR3, the DNA is TGCAGCGTCCCGACAGGGATCTATGGCTACACCTTC. Its protein is CSVPTGIYGYTF.

This clonotype was detected ten times or more. This beta chain is a stray sequence in a library constructed for alpha chains; its clone size is not meaningful. J is TRBJ1-6 and V is TRBV3-1; the match to TRBD1 covers 8 bases. Germline lookup yields CDR1 LGHDT and CDR2 YNNKEL (reference sequence). The ends lost 3 bases at V and 7 bases at J; junction bases unmatched: 2. The CDR3 is 14 residues long. CDR3 amino acids: CASSQTGANSPLHF. CDR3 nucleotides: TGTGCCAGCAGCCAGACAGGGGCCAATTCACCCCTCCACTTT.

Sample share makes this clonotype large. A library prepared for alpha chains yielded this beta chain as an off-target read; its size is of little meaning. The chain couples TRBV29-1 to TRBJ1-2; weak D call: TRBD1 (5 bases). The ends were cut back, 8 bases at V and 4 bases at J, with 20 bases in the middle. Germline loops: CDR1 SQVTM, CDR2 ANQGSEA. This CDR3 comprises 14 residues. The CDR3 loop is CSPTSREGSYGYTF. As DNA, the CDR3 is TGCAGCCCCACATCGCGCGAGGGGTCCTATGGCTACACCTTC.

Remarks on this clonotype: This beta chain turned up in a library designed for alpha chains; as an off-target read, its abundance says little. This rearrangement joins TRBV19 to TRBJ2-3; perhaps TRBD2 as D (5 bases). The CDR3 is 16 residues long. Trimming took off 2 bases at V and 5 bases at J, with 17 bases between the two ends. Germline values: CDR1 LNHDA, CDR2 SQIVND (reference sequence). For the CDR3, the DNA is TGTGCCAGTAGTATAATTGGCGGGCGACGGGGAGATACGCAGTATTTT. Protein sequence: CASSIIGGRRGDTQYF.

This clonotype has at least ten counts. This beta chain is an off-target read within a library intended for alpha chains, so its frequency means little. The chain combines TRBV28 with TRBJ1-5; D unclear. The CDR3 totals 12 residues. The V gene lost 3 bases and the J gene lost 9 bases, with 9 bases spanning the gap. Germline V CDR1 and CDR2: MDHEN, SYDVKM. The CDR3 loop is CASSFFGRPQHF. In nucleotides, the CDR3 is TGTGCCAGCAGTTTTTTCGGGCGGCCCCAGCATTTT.

By frequency in the sample, this clonotype is medium-sized. Being off target in a library aimed at alpha chains, this beta chain has a size of little meaning. The chain joins TRBV9 to TRBJ2-2, with no clear D. Germline V gene lookup returns CDR1 SGDLS and CDR2 YYNGEE. The germline V and J ends were trimmed by 4 bases and 6 bases, with 13 bases remaining between them. The length of the CDR3 is 14 residues. CDR3 nucleotides: TGTGCCAGCAGCAGGGTCAGTCGGGCCGGGGAGCTGTTTTTT. Protein: CASSRVSRAGELFF.

On this clonotype itself: A library made for alpha chains picked up this beta chain off target, so its size means little. The V gene is TRBV9, the J gene TRBJ2-6; D is unresolved. The CDR3 spans 18 residues. CDR1 SGDLS and CDR2 YYNGEE come from the germline V gene. V was clipped by 5 bases and J by 2 bases, with 20 bases between them. In DNA, the CDR3 is TGTGCCAGCAGTTTCCCCTTTAGGAGAGATGCTGGGGCCAACGTCCTGACTTTC. Translation: CASSFPFRRDAGANVLTF.

This clonotype was picked up many times. Because the library targeted alpha chains, this beta chain is an off-target read whose size means little. This rearrangement joins TRBV7-8 to TRBJ1-5; TRBD1 might be the D (5 bases). Germline V CDR1 and CDR2: SGHVS, FQNEAQ. Trimming took 4 bases from V and 0 from J, leaving 13 bases between them. The CDR3 runs to 16 residues. CDR3 DNA: TGTGCCAGCAGCTCCGTAGGTGGGGGTAGCAATCAGCCCCAGCATTTT. Translating gives CASSSVGGGSNQPQHF.